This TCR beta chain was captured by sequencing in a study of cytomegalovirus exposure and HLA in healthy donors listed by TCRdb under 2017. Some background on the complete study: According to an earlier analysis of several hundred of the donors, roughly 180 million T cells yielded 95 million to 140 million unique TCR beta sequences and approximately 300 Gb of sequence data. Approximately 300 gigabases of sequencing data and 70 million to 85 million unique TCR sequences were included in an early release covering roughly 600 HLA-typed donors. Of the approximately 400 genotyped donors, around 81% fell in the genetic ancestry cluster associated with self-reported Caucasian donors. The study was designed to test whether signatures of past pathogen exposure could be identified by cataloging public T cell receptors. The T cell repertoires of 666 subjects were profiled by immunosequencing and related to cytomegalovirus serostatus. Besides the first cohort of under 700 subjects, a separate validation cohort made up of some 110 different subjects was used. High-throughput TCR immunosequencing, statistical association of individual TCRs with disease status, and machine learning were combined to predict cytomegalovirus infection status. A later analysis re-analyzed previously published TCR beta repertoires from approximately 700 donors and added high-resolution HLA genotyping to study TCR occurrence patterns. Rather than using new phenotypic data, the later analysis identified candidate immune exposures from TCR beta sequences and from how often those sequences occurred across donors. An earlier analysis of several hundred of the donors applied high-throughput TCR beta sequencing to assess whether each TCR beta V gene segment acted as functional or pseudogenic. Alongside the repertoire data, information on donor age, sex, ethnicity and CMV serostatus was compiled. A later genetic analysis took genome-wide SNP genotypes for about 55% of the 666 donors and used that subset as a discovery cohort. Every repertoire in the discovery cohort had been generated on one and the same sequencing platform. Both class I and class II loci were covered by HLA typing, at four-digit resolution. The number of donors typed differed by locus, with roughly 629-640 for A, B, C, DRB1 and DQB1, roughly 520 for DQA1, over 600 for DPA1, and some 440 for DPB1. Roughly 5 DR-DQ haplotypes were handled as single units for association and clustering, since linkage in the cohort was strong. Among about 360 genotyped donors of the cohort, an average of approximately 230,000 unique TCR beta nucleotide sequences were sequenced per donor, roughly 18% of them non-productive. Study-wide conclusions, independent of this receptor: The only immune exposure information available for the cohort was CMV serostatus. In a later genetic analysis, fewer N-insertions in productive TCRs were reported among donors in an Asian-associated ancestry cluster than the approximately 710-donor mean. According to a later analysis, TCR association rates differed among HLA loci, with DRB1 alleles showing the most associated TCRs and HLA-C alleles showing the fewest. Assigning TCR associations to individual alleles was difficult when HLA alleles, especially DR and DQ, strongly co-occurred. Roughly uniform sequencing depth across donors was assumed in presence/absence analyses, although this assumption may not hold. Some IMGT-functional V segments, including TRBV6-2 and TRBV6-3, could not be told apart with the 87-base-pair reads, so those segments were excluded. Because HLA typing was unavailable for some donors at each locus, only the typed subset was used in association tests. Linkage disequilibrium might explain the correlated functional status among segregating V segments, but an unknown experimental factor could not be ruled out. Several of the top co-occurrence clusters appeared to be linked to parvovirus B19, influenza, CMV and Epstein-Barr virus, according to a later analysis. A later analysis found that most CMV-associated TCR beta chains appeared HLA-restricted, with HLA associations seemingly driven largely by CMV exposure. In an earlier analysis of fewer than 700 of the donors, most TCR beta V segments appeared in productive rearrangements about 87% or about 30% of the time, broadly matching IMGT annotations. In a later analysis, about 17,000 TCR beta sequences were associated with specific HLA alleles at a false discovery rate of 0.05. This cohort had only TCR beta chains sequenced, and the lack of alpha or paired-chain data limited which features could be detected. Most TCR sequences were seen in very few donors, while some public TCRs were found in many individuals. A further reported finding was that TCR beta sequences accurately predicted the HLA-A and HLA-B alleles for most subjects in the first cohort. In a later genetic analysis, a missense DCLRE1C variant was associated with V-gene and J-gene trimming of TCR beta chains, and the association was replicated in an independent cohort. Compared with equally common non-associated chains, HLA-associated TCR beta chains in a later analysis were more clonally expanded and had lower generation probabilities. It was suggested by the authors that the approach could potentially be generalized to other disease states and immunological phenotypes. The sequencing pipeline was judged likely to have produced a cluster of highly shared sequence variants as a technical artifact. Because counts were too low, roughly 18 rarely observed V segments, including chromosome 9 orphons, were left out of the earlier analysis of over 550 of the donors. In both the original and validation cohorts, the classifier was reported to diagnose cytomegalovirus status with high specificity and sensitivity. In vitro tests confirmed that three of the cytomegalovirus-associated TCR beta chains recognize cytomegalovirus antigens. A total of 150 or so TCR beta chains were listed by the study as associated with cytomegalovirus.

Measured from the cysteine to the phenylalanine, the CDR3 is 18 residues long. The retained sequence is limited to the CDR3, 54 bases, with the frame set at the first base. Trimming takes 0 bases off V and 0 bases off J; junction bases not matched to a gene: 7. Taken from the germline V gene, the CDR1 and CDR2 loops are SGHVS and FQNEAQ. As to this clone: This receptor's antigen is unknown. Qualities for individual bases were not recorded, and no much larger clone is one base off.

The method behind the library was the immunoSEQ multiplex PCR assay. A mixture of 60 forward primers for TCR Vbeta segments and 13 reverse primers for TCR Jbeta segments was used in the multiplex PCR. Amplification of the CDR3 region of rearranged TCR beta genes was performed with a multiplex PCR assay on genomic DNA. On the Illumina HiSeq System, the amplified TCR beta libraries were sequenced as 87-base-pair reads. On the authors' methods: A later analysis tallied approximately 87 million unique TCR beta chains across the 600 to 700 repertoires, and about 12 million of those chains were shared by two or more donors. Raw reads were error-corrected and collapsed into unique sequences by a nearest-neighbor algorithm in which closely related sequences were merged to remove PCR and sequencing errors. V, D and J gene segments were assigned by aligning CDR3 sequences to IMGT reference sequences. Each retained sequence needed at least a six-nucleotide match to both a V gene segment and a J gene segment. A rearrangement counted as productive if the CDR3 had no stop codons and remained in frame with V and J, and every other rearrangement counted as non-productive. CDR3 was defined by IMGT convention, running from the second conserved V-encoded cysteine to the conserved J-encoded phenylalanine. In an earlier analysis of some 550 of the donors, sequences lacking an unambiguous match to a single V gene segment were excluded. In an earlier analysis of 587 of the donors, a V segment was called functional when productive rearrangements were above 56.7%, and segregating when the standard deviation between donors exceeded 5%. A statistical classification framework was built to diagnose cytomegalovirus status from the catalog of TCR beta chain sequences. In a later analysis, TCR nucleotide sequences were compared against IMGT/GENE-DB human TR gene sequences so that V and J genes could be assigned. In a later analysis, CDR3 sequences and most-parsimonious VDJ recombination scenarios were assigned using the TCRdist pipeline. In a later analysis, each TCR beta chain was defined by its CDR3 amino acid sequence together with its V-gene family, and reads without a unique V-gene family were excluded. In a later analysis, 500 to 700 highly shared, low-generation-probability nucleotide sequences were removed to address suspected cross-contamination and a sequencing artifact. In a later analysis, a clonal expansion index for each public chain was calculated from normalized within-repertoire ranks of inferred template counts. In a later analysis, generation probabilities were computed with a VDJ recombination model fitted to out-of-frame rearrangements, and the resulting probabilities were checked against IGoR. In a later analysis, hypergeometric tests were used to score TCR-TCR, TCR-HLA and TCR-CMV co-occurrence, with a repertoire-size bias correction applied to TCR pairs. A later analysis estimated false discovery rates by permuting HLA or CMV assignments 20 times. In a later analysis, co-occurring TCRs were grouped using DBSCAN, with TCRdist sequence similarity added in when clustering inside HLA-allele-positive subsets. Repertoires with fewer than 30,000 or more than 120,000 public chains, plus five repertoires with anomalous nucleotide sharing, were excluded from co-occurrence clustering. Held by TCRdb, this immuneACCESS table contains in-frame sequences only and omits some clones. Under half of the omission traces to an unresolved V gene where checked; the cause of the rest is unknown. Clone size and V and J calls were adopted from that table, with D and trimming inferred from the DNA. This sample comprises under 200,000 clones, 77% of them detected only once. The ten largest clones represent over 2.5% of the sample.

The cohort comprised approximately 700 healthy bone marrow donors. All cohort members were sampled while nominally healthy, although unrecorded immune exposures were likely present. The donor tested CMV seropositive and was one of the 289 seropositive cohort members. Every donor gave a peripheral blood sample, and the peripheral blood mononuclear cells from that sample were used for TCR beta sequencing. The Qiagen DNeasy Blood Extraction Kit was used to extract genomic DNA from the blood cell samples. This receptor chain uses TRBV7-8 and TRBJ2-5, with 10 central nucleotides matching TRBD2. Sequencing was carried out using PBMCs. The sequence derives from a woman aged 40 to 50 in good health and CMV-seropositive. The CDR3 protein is CASSLARLAGAHQETQYF. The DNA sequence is TGTGCCAGCAGCTTAGCGAGGCTAGCGGGGGCACACCAAGAGACCCAGTACTTC.